The clone carrying this T cell receptor (beta chain) has a handful of counts. This CDR3 comprises 13 residues. V lost 2 bases and J lost 10, with 11 bases in between. Germline V gives CDR1 LNHNV, CDR2 YYDKDF (reference sequence). These data belong to a study of low-dose radiotherapy and immunotherapy resistance in tumors. The wider study: The regimen for patients comprised intravenous nivolumab 240 mg every two weeks plus intravenous ipilimumab 1 mg/kg every six weeks.

Time point given: after trial treatment. Indicated treatment: LDRT plus nivolumab, ipilimumab, low-dose cyclophosphamide and aspirin (RACIN trial). Gene-specific TRAV and TRBV primers were used for first-strand cDNA, covering alpha and beta chains. The authors amplified TCRs for 20 to 25 PCR cycles with a constant-region primer and a V-primer adapter. In vitro transcription amplified the mRNA that had been isolated. TCRdb called the reads again in MiXCR, with one record for every CDR3 protein. This sample carries tens of thousands of distinct CDR3 sequences, 20% to 25% of them seen once, and the ten largest clones take around 13%.

This sequence originates from a female donor with ovarian cancer. The sample in question was PBMCs, obtained after low-dose radiotherapy plus immunotherapy. The V gene is TRBV15, the J gene TRBJ2-2; tentative D call: TRBD1 (6 bases). CDR3 bases: TGTGCCACCAGCAGACAGGGGACCTTGGAGCTGTTTTTT. This sequence encodes CATSRQGTLELFF.